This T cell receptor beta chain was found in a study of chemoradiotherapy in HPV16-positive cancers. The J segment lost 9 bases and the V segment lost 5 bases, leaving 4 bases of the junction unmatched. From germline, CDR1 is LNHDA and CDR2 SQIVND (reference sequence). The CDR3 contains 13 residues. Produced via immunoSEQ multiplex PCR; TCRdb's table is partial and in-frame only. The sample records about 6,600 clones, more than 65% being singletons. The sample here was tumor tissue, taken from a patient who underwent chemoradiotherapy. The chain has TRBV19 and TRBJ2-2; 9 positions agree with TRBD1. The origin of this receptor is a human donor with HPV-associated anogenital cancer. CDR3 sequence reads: CASSGTGSRELFF. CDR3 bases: TGTGCCAGTAGTGGGACAGGGTCCAGGGAGCTGTTTTTT.